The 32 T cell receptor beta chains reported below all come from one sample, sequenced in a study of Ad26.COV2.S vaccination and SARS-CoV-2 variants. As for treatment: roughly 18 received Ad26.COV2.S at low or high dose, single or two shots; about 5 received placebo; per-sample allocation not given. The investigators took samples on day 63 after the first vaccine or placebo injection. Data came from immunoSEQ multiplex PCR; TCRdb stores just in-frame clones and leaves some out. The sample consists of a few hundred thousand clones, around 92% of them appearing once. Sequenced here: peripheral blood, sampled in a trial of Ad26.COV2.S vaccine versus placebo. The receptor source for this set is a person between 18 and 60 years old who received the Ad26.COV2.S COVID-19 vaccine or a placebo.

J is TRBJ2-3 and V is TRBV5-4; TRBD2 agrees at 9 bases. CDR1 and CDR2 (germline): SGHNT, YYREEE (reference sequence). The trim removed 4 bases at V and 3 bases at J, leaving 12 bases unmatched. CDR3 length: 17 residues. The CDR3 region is CASSAGRIAGGTDTQYF. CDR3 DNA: TGTGCCAGCAGCGCCGGGCGAATTGCGGGGGGGACAGATACGCAGTATTTT.

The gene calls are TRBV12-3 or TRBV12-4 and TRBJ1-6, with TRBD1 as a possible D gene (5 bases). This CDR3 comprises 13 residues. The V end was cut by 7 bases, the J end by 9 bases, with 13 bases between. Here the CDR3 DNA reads TGTGCCAGCAATAAAGGGGTTTTTTCACCCCTCCACTTT. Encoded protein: CASNKGVFSPLHF.

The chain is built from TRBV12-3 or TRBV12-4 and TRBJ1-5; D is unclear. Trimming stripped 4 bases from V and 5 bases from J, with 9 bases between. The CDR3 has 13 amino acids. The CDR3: CASSSLVHQPQHF. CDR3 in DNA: TGTGCCAGCAGTTCCCTTGTCCATCAGCCCCAGCATTTT.

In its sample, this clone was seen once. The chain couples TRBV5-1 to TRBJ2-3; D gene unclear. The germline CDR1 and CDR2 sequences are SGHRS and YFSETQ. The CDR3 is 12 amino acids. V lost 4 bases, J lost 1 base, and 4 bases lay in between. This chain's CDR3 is CASSARTDTQYF. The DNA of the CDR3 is TGCGCCAGCAGCGCACGCACAGATACGCAGTATTTT.

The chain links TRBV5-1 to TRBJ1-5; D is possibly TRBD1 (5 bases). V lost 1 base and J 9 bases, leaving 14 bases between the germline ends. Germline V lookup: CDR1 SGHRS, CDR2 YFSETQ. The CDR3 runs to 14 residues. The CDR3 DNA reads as TGCGCCAGCAGCTTGTCTCAGGGAGTAGGGCCCCAGCATTTT. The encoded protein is CASSLSQGVGPQHF. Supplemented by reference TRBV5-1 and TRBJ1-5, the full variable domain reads KAGVTQTPRYLIKTRGQQVTLSCSPISGHRSVSWYQQTPGQGLQFLFEYFSETQRNKGNFPGRFSGRQFSNSRSEMNVSTLELGDSALYLCASSLSQGVGPQHFGDGTRLSIL.

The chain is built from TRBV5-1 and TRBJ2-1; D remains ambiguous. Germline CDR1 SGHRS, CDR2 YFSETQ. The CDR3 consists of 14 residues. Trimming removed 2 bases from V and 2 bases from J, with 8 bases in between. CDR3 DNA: TGCGCCAGCAGCTTCGTCGGCCCCTACAATGAGCAGTTCTTC. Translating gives CASSFVGPYNEQFF.

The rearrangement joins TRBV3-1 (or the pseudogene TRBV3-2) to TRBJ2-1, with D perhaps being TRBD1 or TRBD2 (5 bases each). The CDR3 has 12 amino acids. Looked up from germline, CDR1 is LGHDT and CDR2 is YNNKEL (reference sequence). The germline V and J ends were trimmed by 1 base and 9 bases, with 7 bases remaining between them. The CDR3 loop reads CASSQVGREQFF. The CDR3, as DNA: TGTGCCAGCAGCCAAGTGGGACGTGAGCAGTTCTTC.

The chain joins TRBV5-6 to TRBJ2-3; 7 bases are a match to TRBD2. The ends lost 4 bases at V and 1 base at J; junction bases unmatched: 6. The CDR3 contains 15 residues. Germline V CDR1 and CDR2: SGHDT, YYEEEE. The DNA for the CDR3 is TGTGCCAGCAGCAGCCGGGACTATCGCACAGATACGCAGTATTTT. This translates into CASSSRDYRTDTQYF.

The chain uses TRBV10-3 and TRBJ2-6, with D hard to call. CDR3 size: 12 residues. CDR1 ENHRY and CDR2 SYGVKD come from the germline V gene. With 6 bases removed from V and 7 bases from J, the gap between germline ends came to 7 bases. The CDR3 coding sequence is TGTGCCATCAGCCCTGAAGCCAACGTCCTGACTTTC. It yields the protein CAISPEANVLTF.

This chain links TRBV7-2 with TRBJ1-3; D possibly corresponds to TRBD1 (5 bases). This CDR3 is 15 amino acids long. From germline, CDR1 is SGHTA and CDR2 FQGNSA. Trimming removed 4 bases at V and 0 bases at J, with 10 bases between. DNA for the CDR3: TGTGCCAGCAGCTGGGGACCGAGCTCTGGAAACACCATATATTTT. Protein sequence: CASSWGPSSGNTIYF.

The CDR3 nucleotides are TGTGCCAGCAGTTTATGGGGGGGCGCTGGAAACACCATATATTTT. Protein sequence: CASSLWGGAGNTIYF. The rearrangement joins TRBV28 to TRBJ1-3, with a weak D call TRBD1 (6 bases). Germline lookup yields CDR1 MDHEN and CDR2 SYDVKM. V was shortened by 0 bases and J by 2 bases, with 8 bases between the two germline ends. This CDR3 has 15 amino acids.

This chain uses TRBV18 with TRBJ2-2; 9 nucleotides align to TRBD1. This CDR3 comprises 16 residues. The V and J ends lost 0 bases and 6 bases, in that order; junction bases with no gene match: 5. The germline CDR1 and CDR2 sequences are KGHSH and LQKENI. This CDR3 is CASSPPGQGISGELFF. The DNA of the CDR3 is TGTGCCAGCTCACCACCGGGACAGGGAATCTCCGGGGAGCTGTTTTTT.

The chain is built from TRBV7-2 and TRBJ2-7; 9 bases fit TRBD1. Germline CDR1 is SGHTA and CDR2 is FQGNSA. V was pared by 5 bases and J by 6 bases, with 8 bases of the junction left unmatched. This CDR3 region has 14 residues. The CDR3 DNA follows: TGTGCCAGCAGCATCTTCGGGACAGGGCCCGAGCAGTACTTC. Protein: CASSIFGTGPEQYF.

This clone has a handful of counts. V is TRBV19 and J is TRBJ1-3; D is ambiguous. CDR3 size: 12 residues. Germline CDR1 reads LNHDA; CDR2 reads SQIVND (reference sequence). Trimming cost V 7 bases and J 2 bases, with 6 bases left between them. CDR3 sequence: CASIAPGNTIYF. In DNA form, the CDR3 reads TGTGCCAGTATCGCCCCTGGAAACACCATATATTTT.

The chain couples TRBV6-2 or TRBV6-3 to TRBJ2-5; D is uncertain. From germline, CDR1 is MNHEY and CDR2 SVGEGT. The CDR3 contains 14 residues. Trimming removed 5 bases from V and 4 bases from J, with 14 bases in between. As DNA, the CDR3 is TGTGCCAGCAGTCGGACCCCGGGCCCAGAGACCCAGTACTTC. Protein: CASSRTPGPETQYF.

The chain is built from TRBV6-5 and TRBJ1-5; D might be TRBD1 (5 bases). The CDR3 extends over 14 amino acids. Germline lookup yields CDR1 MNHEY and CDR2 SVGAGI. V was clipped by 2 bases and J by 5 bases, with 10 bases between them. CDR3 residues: CASSYRRGDQPQHF. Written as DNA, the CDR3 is TGTGCCAGCAGTTACAGAAGGGGTGATCAGCCCCAGCATTTT.

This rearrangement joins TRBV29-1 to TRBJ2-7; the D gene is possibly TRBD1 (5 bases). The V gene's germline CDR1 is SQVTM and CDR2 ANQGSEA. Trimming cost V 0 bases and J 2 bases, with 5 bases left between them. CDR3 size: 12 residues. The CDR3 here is CSVEDRAYEQYF. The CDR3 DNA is TGCAGCGTTGAAGACAGGGCCTACGAGCAGTACTTC.

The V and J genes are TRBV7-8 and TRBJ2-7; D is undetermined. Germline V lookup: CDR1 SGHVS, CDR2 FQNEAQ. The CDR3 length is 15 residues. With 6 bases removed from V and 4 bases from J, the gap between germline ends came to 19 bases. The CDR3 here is CASRAWADGRYEQYF. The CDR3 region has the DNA TGTGCCAGCAGGGCGTGGGCGGACGGTCGGTACGAGCAGTACTTC.

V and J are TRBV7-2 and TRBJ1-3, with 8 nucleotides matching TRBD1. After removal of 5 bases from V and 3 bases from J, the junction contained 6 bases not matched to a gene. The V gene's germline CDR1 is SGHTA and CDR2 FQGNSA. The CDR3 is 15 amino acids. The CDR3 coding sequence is TGTGCCAGCAGCCCCCAGGGGGCGTTTGGAAACACCATATATTTT. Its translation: CASSPQGAFGNTIYF.

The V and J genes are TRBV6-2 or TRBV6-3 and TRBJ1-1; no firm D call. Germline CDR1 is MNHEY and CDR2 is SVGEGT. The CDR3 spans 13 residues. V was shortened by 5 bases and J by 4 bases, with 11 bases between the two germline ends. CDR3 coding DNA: TGTGCCAGCAGTGCCCGAATTGGCACTGAAGCTTTCTTT. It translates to CASSARIGTEAFF.

The CDR3: CASSAYSGGDGYTF. The CDR3 DNA reads as TGTGCCAGCAGCGCCTACTCAGGGGGCGATGGCTACACCTTC. J is TRBJ1-2 and V is TRBV7-2; 8 nucleotides align to TRBD1. J was trimmed by 6 bases and V by 5 bases; bases with no gene match: 8. The CDR3 covers 14 residues. Germline V CDR1 and CDR2: SGHTA, FQGNSA.

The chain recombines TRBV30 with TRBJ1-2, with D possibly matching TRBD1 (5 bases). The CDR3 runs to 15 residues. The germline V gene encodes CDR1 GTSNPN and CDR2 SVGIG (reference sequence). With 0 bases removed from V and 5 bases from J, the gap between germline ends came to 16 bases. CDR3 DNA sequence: TGTGCCTGGAGTGTTATCCCCGGGACGGAATATGGCTACACCTTC. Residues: CAWSVIPGTEYGYTF. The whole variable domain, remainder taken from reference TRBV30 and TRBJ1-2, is SQTIHQWPATLVQPVGSPLSLECTVEGTSNPNLYWYRQAAGRGLQLLFYSVGIGQISSEVPQNLSASRPQDRQFILSSKKLLLSDSGFYLCAWSVIPGTEYGYTFGSGTRLTVV.

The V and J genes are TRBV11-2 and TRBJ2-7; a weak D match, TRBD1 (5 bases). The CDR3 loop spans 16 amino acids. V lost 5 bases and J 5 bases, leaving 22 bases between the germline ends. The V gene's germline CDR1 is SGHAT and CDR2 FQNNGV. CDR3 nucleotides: TGTGCCAGCAGCCACTATCAGGGCCCAGTGACGCACGAGCAGTACTTC. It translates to CASSHYQGPVTHEQYF.

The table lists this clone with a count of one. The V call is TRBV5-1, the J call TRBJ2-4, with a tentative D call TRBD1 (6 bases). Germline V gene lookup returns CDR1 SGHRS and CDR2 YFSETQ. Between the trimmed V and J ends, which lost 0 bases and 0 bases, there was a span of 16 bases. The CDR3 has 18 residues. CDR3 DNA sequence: TGCGCCAGCAGCTTGGCTACAGGGAGTCTAGCAGCCAAAAACATTCAGTACTTC. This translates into CASSLATGSLAAKNIQYF.

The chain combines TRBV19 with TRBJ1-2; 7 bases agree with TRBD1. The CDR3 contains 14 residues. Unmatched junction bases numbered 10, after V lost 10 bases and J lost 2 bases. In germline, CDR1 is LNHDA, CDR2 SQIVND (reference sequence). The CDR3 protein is CATSTGARNYGYTF. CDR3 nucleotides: TGTGCCACCTCAACAGGGGCAAGAAACTATGGCTACACCTTC.

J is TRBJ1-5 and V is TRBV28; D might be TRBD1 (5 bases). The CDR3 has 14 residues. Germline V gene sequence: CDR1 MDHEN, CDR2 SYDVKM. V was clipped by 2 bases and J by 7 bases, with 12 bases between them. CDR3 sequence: CASSLARVSQPQHF. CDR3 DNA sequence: TGTGCCAGCAGTTTAGCCAGGGTAAGCCAGCCCCAGCATTTT.

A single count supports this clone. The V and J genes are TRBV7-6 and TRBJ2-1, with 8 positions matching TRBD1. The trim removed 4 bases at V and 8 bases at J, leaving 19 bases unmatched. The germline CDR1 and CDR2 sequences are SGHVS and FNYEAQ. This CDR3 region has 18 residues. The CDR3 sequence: CASSSIGGQAFYGDEQFF. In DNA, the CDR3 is TGTGCCAGCAGCTCAATTGGGGGACAGGCGTTTTATGGGGATGAGCAGTTCTTC.

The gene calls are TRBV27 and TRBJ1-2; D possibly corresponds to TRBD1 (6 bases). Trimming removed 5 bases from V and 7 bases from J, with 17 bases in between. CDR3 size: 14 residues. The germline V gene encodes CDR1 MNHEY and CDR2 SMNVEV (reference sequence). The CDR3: CASSLHRVSPGYTF. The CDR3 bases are TGTGCCAGCAGTCTCCACAGGGTTTCGCCTGGCTACACCTTC.

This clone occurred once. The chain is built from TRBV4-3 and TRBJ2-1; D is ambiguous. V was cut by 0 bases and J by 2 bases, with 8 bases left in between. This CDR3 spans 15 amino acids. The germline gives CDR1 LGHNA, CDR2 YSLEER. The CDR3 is CASSQEVYAYNEQFF. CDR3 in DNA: TGCGCCAGCAGCCAAGAGGTTTACGCCTACAATGAGCAGTTCTTC.

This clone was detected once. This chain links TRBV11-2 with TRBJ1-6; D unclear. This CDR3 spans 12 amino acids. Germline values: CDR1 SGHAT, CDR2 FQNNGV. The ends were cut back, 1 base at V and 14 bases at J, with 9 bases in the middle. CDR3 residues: CASSLAPFTLHF. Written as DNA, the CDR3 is TGTGCCAGCAGCTTAGCTCCTTTCACCCTCCACTTT.

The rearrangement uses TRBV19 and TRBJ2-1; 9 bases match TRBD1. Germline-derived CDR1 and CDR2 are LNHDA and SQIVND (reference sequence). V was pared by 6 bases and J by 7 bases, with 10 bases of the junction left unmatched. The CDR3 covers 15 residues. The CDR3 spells CASRKTGGAGNEQFF. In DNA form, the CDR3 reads TGTGCCAGTAGAAAAACAGGGGGCGCAGGGAATGAGCAGTTCTTC.

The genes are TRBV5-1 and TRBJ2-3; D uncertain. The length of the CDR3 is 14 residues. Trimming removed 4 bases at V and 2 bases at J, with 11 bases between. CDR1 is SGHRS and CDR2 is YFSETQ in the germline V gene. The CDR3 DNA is TGCGCCAGCAGCAAGTCTCAGAACACAGATACGCAGTATTTT. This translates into CASSKSQNTDTQYF.